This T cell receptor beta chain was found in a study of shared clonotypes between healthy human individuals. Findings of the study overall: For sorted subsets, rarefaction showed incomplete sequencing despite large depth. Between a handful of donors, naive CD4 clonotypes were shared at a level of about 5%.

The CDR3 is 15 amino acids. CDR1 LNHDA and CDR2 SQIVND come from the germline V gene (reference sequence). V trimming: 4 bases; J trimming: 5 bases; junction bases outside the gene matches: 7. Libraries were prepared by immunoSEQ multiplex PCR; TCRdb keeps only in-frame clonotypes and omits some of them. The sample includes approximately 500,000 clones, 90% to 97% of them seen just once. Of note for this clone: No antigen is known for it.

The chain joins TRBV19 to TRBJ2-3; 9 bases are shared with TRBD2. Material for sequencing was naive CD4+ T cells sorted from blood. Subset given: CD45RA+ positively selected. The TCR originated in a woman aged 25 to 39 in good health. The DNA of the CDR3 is TGTGCCAGTAGTAGATTAGCGGGAGCGGTAGATACGCAGTATTTT. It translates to CASSRLAGAVDTQYF. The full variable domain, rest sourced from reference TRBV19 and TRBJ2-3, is DGGITQSPKYLFRKEGQNVTLSCEQNLNHDAMYWYRQDPGQGLRLIYYSQIVNDFQKGDIAEGYSVSREKKESFPLTVTSAQKNPTAFYLCASSRLAGAVDTQYFGPGTRLTVL.